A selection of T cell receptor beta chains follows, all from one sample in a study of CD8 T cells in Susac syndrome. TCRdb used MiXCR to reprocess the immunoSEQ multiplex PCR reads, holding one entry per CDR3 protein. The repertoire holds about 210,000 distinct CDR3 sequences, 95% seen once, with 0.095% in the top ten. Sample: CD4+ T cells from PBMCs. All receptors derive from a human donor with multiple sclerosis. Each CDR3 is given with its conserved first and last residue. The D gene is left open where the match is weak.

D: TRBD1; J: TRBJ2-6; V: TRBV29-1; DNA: TGCAGCGTTGAAGCCGGGACAGGGGGCGCTGGGGCCAACGTCCTGACTTTC; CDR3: CSVEAGTGGAGANVLTF
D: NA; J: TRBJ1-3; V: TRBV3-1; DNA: TGTGCCAGCAGCCACCTGACAGGCGCTGGCACCATATATTTT; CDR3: CASSHLTGAGTIYF
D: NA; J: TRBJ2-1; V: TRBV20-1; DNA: TGCAGGATAGACAGGTCCGGTGAGCAGTTCTTC; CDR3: CRIDRSGEQFF
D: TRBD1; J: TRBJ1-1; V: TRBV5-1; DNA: TGCGCCAGCAGCTCATCCCTGGAGGGAAGGGGGCTGGCGACTGAAGCTTTCTTT; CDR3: CASSSSLEGRGLATEAFF
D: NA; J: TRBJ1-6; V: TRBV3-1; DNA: TGTGCCAGCAGTCCCGGGGGGCCCCTCCACTTT; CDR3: CASSPGGPLHF
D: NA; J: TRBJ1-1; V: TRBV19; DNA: TGTGCCAGTAGTACTCTTGACGGCGGGGTCAGCTACACTGAAGCTTTCTTT; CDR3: CASSTLDGGVSYTEAFF
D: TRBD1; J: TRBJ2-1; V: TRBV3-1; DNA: TGTGCCAGCAGCCAAGATCGGGACAGGGGGTTCGGGAATGAGCAGTTCTTC; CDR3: CASSQDRDRGFGNEQFF
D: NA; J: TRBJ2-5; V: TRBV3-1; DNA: TGTGCCAGCAGCCAAGAAACAGGGTCAAGAGAGACCCAGTACTTC; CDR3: CASSQETGSRETQYF
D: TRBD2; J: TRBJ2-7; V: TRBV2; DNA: TGTGCCAGCAGTGGCGGGGGGGCCTTGGGCGAGCAGTACTTC; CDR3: CASSGGGALGEQYF
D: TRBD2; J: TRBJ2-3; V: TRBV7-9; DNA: TGTGCCAGCAGCCTCGCTTTCGGGAGGGGGACAGATACGCAGTATTTT; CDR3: CASSLAFGRGTDTQYF
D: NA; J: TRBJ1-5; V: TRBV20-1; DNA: TGCAGTGCCAACCCCGGGGGTAGCAATCAGCCCCAGCATTTT; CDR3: CSANPGGSNQPQHF
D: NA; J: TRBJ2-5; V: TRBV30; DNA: TGTGCCTGGAGCCGCGCTACCATAGAGACCCAGTACTTC; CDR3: CAWSRATIETQYF
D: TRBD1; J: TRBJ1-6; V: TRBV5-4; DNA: TGTGCCAGCAGCTTTTACGGACAGGGGAGAAATTCACCCCTCCACTTT; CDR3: CASSFYGQGRNSPLHF
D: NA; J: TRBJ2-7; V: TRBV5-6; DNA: TGTGCCAGCAGCTTGCAACGGTCTGAGCAGTACTTC; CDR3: CASSLQRSEQYF
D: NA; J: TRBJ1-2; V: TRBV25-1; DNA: TGTGCCAGCAGCACCCTCGGGACGTTGGCCACCTTC; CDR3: CASSTLGTLATF
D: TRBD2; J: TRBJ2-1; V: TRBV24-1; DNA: TGTGCCACCAGTGAATCTAGCGGGGGGAACAATGAGCAGTTCTTC; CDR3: CATSESSGGNNEQFF
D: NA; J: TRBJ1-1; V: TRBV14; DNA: TGTGCCAGCAGTTCCCGGACACCTCGGAACACTGAAGCTTTCTTT; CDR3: CASSSRTPRNTEAFF
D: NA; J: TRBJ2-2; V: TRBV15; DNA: TGTGCCACCAGCAGGGAAGTGGGCACCGGGGAGCTGTTTTTT; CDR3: CATSREVGTGELFF
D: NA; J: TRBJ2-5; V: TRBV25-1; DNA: TGTGCCAGCACTCCTGGGGGTGGCGAGACCCAGTACTTC; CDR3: CASTPGGGETQYF
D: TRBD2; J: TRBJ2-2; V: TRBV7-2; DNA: TGTGCCAGCAGCTTAGCGGAGGGACTAGCCCATCGGAACACCGGGGAGCTGTTTTTT; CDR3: CASSLAEGLAHRNTGELFF
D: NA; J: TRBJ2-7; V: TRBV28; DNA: TGTGCCAGCAGTTTTCAGTCCTACGAGCAGTACTTC; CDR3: CASSFQSYEQYF
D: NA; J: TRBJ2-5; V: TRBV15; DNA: TGTGCCACCAGCAGAGAGGAGGTTCGGGGGACCCAGTACTTC; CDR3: CATSREEVRGTQYF